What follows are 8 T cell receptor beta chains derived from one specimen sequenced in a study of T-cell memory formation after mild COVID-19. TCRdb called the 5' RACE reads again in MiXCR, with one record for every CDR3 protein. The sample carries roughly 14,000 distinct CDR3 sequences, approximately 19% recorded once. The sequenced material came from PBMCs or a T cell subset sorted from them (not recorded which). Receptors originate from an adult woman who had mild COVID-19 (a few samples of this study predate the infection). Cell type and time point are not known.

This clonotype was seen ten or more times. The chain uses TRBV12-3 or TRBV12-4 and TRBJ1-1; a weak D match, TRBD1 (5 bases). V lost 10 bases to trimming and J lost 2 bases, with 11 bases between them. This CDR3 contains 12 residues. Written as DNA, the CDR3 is TGTGCCACCTTGACAGCAAACACTGAAGCTTTCTTT. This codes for CATLTANTEAFF.

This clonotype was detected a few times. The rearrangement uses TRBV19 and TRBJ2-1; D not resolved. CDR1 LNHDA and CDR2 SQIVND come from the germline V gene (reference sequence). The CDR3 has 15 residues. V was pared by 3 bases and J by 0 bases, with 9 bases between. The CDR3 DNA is TGTGCCAGTAGTATCCCTTTCAACTCCTACAATGAGCAGTTCTTC. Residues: CASSIPFNSYNEQFF.

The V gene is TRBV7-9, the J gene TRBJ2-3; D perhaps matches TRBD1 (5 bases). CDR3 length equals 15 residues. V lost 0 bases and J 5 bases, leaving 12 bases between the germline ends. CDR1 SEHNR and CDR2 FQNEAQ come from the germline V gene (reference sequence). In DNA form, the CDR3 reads TGTGCCAGCAGCTTAGCAGAGACAGCTAGAGATACGCAGTATTTT. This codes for CASSLAETARDTQYF. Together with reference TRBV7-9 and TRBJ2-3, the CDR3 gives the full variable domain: DTGVSQNPRHKITKRGQNVTFRCDPISEHNRLYWYRQTLGQGPEFLTYFQNEAQLEKSRLLSDRFSAERPKGSFSTLEIQRTEQGDSAMYLCASSLAETARDTQYFGPGTRLTVL.

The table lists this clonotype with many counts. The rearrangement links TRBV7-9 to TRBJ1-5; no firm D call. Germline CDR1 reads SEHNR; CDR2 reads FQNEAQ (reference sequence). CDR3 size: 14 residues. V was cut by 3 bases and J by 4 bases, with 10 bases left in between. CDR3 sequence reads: CASSLGWKNQPQHF. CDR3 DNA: TGTGCCAGCAGCTTGGGGTGGAAAAATCAGCCCCAGCATTTT.

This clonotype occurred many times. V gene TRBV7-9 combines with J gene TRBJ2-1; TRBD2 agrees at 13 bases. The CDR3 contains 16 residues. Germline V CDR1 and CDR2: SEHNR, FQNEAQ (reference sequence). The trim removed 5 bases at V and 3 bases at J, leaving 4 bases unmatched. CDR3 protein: CASSPLAGGYYNEQFF. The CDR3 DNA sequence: TGTGCCAGCAGCCCACTAGCGGGAGGGTACTACAATGAGCAGTTCTTC.

Written as DNA, the CDR3 is TGTGCCAGCAGCCCCCTGGGGCTAGCGCAGCTAGCCAAAAACATTCAGTACTTC. Translation: CASSPLGLAQLAKNIQYF. The chain links TRBV4-2 to TRBJ2-4; D might be TRBD2 (6 bases). This CDR3 is 18 amino acids long. Germline V gives CDR1 LGHNA, CDR2 YNFKEQ. Trimming removed 4 bases from V and 0 bases from J, with 19 bases in between.

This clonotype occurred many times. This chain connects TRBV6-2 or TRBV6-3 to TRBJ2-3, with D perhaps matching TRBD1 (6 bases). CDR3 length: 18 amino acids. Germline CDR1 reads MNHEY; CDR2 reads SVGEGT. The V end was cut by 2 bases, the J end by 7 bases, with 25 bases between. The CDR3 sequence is CASSYPLDSGRLPYTQYF. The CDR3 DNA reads TGTGCCAGCAGTTACCCCTTGGACAGCGGACGACTCCCTTATACGCAGTATTTT.

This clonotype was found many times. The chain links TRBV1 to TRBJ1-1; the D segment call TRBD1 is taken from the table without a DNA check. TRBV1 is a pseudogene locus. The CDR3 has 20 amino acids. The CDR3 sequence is CTSSHPLAILGTIYLTEAFF. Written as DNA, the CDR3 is TGCACCAGCAGCCACCCGCTGGCCATACTCGGGACAATCTATTTGACTGAAGCTTTCTTT.